One and the same sample provided the 25 T cell receptor beta chains below, sequenced in a study of radiation and T cells in renal cell carcinoma. Time point described: baseline pretreatment blood. Treatment here: 15 Gy SBRT to primary tumor, nephrectomy 4 weeks later. Method: immunoSEQ multiplex PCR; TCRdb's copy keeps in-frame clones and lacks some. The data show more than 95,000 clones, with around 80% seen just once and around 3% held by the top ten. Here the sequenced sample was blood, taken from a patient whose treatment included radiotherapy and nephrectomy. The receptors were sampled from an older woman with renal cell carcinoma.

The chain uses TRBV19 and TRBJ2-1; 7 positions match TRBD2. J lost 3 bases, V lost 4 bases, and 6 bases had no gene match. From germline, CDR1 is LNHDA and CDR2 SQIVND (reference sequence). The CDR3 length is 15 residues. The DNA for the CDR3 is TGTGCCAGTAGTACAAGCGGGGCTGTCTACAATGAGCAGTTCTTC. Protein sequence: CASSTSGAVYNEQFF.

The chain employs TRBV15 and TRBJ2-5; 8 bases match TRBD1. This CDR3 contains 14 residues. Per the germline V gene, CDR1 is LNHNV and CDR2 is YYDKDF (reference sequence). After removal of 1 base from V and 2 bases from J, the junction contained 0 bases not matched to a gene. CDR3 amino acids: CATSRGQGQETQYF. The CDR3 DNA reads as TGTGCCACCAGCAGAGGACAGGGGCAAGAGACCCAGTACTTC.

The rearrangement links TRBV5-1 to TRBJ2-5, with 7 bases lining up with TRBD1. The CDR3 is 14 residues long. Germline V gives CDR1 SGHRS, CDR2 YFSETQ. V was pared by 2 bases and J by 5 bases, with 6 bases of the junction left unmatched. This CDR3 is CASSLQGFLETQYF. CDR3 DNA: TGCGCCAGCAGCTTACAGGGGTTTTTGGAGACCCAGTACTTC.

This clone has a count of ten or more. The V gene is TRBV20-1, the J gene TRBJ1-1, with D unclear. The CDR3 consists of 10 residues. Trimming left V 0 bases short and J 4 bases short, with 0 bases between. CDR1 is DFQATT, CDR2 SNEGSKA, per germline (reference sequence). The CDR3 nucleotides read TGCAGTGCTAGAGACACTGAAGCTTTCTTT. It translates to CSARDTEAFF.

In this sample, this clone turned up once. This chain joins TRBV6-5 and TRBJ2-6; no reliable D call. V gave up 7 bases and J gave up 4 bases, with 11 bases separating them. The CDR3 has 14 amino acids. Germline V gives CDR1 MNHEY, CDR2 SVGAGI. CDR3 in DNA: TGTGCCAGCAAAATTTTGGCCGGGGCCAACGTCCTGACTTTC. It codes for CASKILAGANVLTF.

The V call is TRBV4-2, the J call TRBJ1-1; TRBD1 is a possible D gene (5 bases). The CDR3 length is 15 residues. The germline CDR1 and CDR2 sequences are LGHNA and YNFKEQ. The germline V and J ends were trimmed by 4 bases and 4 bases, with 16 bases remaining between them. In nucleotides, the CDR3 is TGTGCCAGCAGCCCGGACAAGGGGTTGTTCACTGAAGCTTTCTTT. Residues: CASSPDKGLFTEAFF.

The J gene is TRBJ2-3, the V gene TRBV6-5, with D possibly being TRBD1 (5 bases). V was trimmed by 5 bases and J by 8 bases, leaving 17 bases between them. The CDR3 is 14 amino acids. Germline CDR1 MNHEY, CDR2 SVGAGI. In DNA form, the CDR3 reads TGTGCCAGCAGTACGACTGGACGAAGGGGTACGCAGTATTTT. Protein: CASSTTGRRGTQYF.

V and J are TRBV7-2 and TRBJ2-7; D call uncertain. The CDR3 spans 13 residues. V shed 6 bases and J shed 2 bases, with 11 bases lying between them. From germline, CDR1 is SGHTA and CDR2 FQGNSA. This chain's CDR3 is CASRPAPPYEQYF. In DNA, the CDR3 is TGTGCCAGCAGGCCGGCCCCCCCCTACGAGCAGTACTTC. Supplemented by reference TRBV7-2 and TRBJ2-7, the full variable domain reads GAGVSQSPSNKVTEKGKDVELRCDPISGHTALYWYRQSLGQGLEFLIYFQGNSAPDKSGLPSDRFSAERTGGSVSTLTIQRTQQEDSAVYLCASRPAPPYEQYFGPGTRLTVT.

V is TRBV19 and J is TRBJ2-2; weak D call: TRBD2 (7 bases). Per germline, CDR1 LNHDA and CDR2 SQIVND (reference sequence). With 0 bases removed from V and 6 bases from J, the gap between germline ends came to 11 bases. The CDR3 runs 15 residues. The CDR3 DNA reads as TGTGCCAGTAGTATAGATCAGGGGAGGGCCGGGGAGCTGTTTTTT. It yields the protein CASSIDQGRAGELFF.

A word on this clone: One junction end does not reproduce the germline sequence, and a read error may be involved. The chain links TRBV4-3 to TRBJ1-2; no clear D. This CDR3 is 13 amino acids long. CDR1 and CDR2 (germline): LGHNA, YSLEER. The CDR3 DNA is TGCGCCAGCAGCAAGCTTGGGGAGGCGGACCCTTTTTTC. It is translated as CASSKLGEADPFF.

This rearrangement joins TRBV7-2 to TRBJ1-5; no reliable D call. Germline values: CDR1 SGHTA, CDR2 FQGNSA. The CDR3 has 15 amino acids. The V end was cut by 3 bases, the J end by 0 bases, with 9 bases between. CDR3: CASSFTDYSNQPQHF. CDR3 coding DNA: TGTGCCAGCAGCTTTACAGATTATAGCAATCAGCCCCAGCATTTT.

The chain carries TRBV6-5 and TRBJ2-5; D call uncertain. The J call may not be correct, given that the DNA end is closer to TRBJ2-7. Per the germline V gene, CDR1 is MNHEY and CDR2 is SVGAGI. The CDR3 sequence is 13 residues long. The CDR3, as DNA: TGTGCCAGCAGTTACCGGAATCACTACGAGCAGTACTTC. Protein sequence: CASSYRNHYEQYF.

The chain has TRBV28 and TRBJ2-7; 11 bases align to TRBD1. Germline V CDR1 and CDR2: MDHEN, SYDVKM. The CDR3 contains 14 residues. Trimming cost V 8 bases and J 5 bases; bases outside gene matches: 8. This chain's CDR3 is CASRRTGGEDEQYF. As DNA, the CDR3 is TGTGCCAGCCGACGGACAGGGGGCGAGGACGAGCAGTACTTC.

The J gene is TRBJ1-1, the V gene TRBV6-5, with TRBD1 matching over 10 bases. The trim removed 4 bases at V and 1 base at J, leaving 0 bases unmatched. The CDR3 has 14 amino acids. Per germline, CDR1 MNHEY and CDR2 SVGAGI. CDR3 loop: CASSWDRGNTEAFF. In DNA form, the CDR3 reads TGTGCCAGCAGTTGGGACAGGGGGAACACTGAAGCTTTCTTT.

This chain links TRBV5-1 with TRBJ2-7, with TRBD1 identical over 8 bases. This CDR3 comprises 16 residues. Germline V lookup: CDR1 SGHRS, CDR2 YFSETQ. V was clipped by 8 bases and J by 3 bases; unmatched bases: 16. In DNA, the CDR3 is TGCGCCAGTGGGGTCACGGGACAGGCCAACATCTACGAGCAGTACTTC. Translating it yields CASGVTGQANIYEQYF. Looking up the rest from reference TRBV5-1 and TRBJ2-7 gives the full variable domain: KAGVTQTPRYLIKTRGQQVTLSCSPISGHRSVSWYQQTPGQGLQFLFEYFSETQRNKGNFPGRFSGRQFSNSRSEMNVSTLELGDSALYLCASGVTGQANIYEQYFGPGTRLTVT.

This clone has just one count. This chain uses TRBV6-5 with TRBJ1-6, with 7 bases matching TRBD1. V lost 5 bases to trimming and J lost 8 bases; unmatched junction nucleotides: 9. This CDR3 contains 15 residues. In germline, CDR1 is MNHEY, CDR2 SVGAGI. This CDR3 is CASSVGDSRYSPLHF. The DNA for the CDR3 is TGTGCCAGCAGTGTGGGGGACAGCCGATATTCACCCCTCCACTTT.

Points on this clone: Other nucleotide sequences from this sample produce the same CDR3. This chain connects TRBV7-3 to TRBJ1-1, with D uncertain. The CDR3 runs to 13 residues. V was pared by 5 bases and J by 3 bases, with 10 bases between. The V gene's germline CDR1 is SGHTA and CDR2 FQGTGA. The CDR3 reads CASSRDRDTEAFF. CDR3 in DNA: TGTGCCAGCAGCAGGGATCGGGACACTGAAGCTTTCTTT.

The table lists this clone with a few counts. The CDR3 sequence: CASHTGTGGYGYTF. CDR3 nucleotides: TGTGCCAGCCACACCGGGACAGGGGGCTATGGCTACACCTTC. The chain is built from TRBV5-4 and TRBJ1-2; 11 positions match TRBD1. The CDR3 spans 14 residues. The germline V gene encodes CDR1 SGHNT and CDR2 YYREEE (reference sequence). Unmatched junction bases numbered 6, after V lost 7 bases and J lost 4 bases.

This chain uses TRBV19 with TRBJ2-2; D ambiguous. The CDR3 spans 14 residues. From germline, CDR1 is LNHDA and CDR2 SQIVND (reference sequence). V lost 5 bases and J 3 bases, leaving 10 bases between the germline ends. CDR3 in amino acids: CASSPQIHTGELFF. The CDR3 DNA reads TGTGCCAGTAGTCCTCAGATCCACACCGGGGAGCTGTTTTTT.

The rearrangement links TRBV19 to TRBJ2-7, with D hard to call. Trimming took off 2 bases at V and 0 bases at J, with 8 bases between the two ends. The CDR3 extends over 14 amino acids. Germline V gives CDR1 LNHDA, CDR2 SQIVND (reference sequence). The CDR3 DNA is TGTGCCAGTAGTATAATGGGCAGCTCCTACGAGCAGTACTTC. Translating gives CASSIMGSSYEQYF.

V gene TRBV19 combines with J gene TRBJ2-2; possibly TRBD1 for D (6 bases). This CDR3 is built from 14 residues. Between the trimmed V and J ends, which lost 4 bases and 1 base, there was a span of 7 bases. Germline values: CDR1 LNHDA, CDR2 SQIVND (reference sequence). The CDR3 nucleotides are TGTGCCAGTAGTACGGACAGGAACACCGGGGAGCTGTTTTTT. Translation gives CASSTDRNTGELFF.

This clone was picked up one time. CDR3 bases: TGTGCCAGAAGCCCCCAGGGCTACGAGCAGTACTTC. It is translated as CARSPQGYEQYF. The chain joins TRBV5-3 to TRBJ2-7; the D gene is possibly TRBD1 (5 bases). TRBV5-3 carries the ORF label, with uncertain function. Trimming shortened V by 4 bases and J by 3 bases, and 8 bases separated the two germline ends. This CDR3 has 12 residues.

This sequence joins TRBV2 and TRBJ1-2; D uncertain. Germline CDR1 is SNHLY and CDR2 is FYNNEI. The CDR3 runs to 13 residues. Trimming pared 5 bases from V and 4 bases from J, leaving 11 bases between. For the CDR3, the DNA is TGTGCCAGCAGTCGGATCCAATCCTATGGCTACACCTTC. Its protein is CASSRIQSYGYTF.

This chain uses TRBV6-6 with TRBJ1-1; D might be TRBD1 (5 bases). Between the trimmed V and J ends, which lost 5 bases and 0 bases, there was a span of 10 bases. The CDR3 totals 14 residues. Germline loops: CDR1 MNHNY, CDR2 SVGAGI (reference sequence). DNA for the CDR3: TGTGCCAGCAGTACGGGACGGGTGAACACTGAAGCTTTCTTT. Translating gives CASSTGRVNTEAFF.

This clone was seen a single time. The chain uses TRBV5-1 and TRBJ1-6; tentatively, D is TRBD1 (5 bases). This CDR3 has 15 amino acids. The germline gives CDR1 SGHRS, CDR2 YFSETQ. The ends were cut back, 4 bases at V and 7 bases at J, with 15 bases in the middle. This CDR3 reads CASSQGLPGNSPLHF. The CDR3 nucleotides are TGCGCCAGCAGCCAGGGTCTTCCCGGAAATTCACCCCTCCACTTT. The full variable domain, its missing parts supplied by reference TRBV5-1 and TRBJ1-6, is KAGVTQTPRYLIKTRGQQVTLSCSPISGHRSVSWYQQTPGQGLQFLFEYFSETQRNKGNFPGRFSGRQFSNSRSEMNVSTLELGDSALYLCASSQGLPGNSPLHFGNGTRLTVT.